Below are 29 T cell receptor beta chains sequenced from a single sample in a study of human T cells and chemical hapten exposure. TCRdb itself ran the RACE reads through MiXCR, one entry per CDR3 protein. The sample yields 110,000 or so distinct CDR3 sequences, 9.2% seen once. Indicated time point: patch test 2, 6 weeks after DPC sensitization. Treatment denoted: therapeutic diphenylcyclopropenone sensitization with weekly scalp DPC. The material sequenced was whole blood, taken in connection with sensitization to the hapten diphenylcyclopropenone (DPC). The origin of the receptors is a woman between 35 and 50 years old with alopecia areata. Some clones in this sample may be carry-over from other donors' samples.

This clonotype was found many times. This chain links TRBV10-1 with TRBJ2-1; 8 bases fit TRBD2. With 6 bases clipped from V and 3 bases from J, the junction kept 10 bases outside the gene matches. The CDR3 consists of 16 residues. From germline, CDR1 is WNHNN and CDR2 SYGVQD (reference sequence). The CDR3 region is CASSPKRSGIYNEQFF. The CDR3 DNA reads as TGCGCCAGCAGCCCCAAACGTAGCGGGATCTACAATGAGCAGTTCTTC.

This clonotype showed up many times. The chain is built from TRBV10-1 and TRBJ2-3, with D perhaps TRBD2 (6 bases). There are 14 residues in the CDR3. V shed 2 bases and J shed 1 base, with 7 bases lying between them. Germline values: CDR1 WNHNN, CDR2 SYGVQD (reference sequence). The chain's CDR3 is CASSEPGGTDTQYF. Written as DNA, the CDR3 is TGCGCCAGCAGTGAGCCGGGGGGCACAGATACGCAGTATTTT.

In its sample, this clonotype was seen a few times. V is TRBV19 and J is TRBJ1-5; D is undetermined. The germline V gene has CDR1 LNHDA and CDR2 SQIVND (reference sequence). This CDR3 is built from 15 residues. V was shortened by 3 bases and J by 2 bases, with 11 bases between the two germline ends. The CDR3 here is CASSMGRIGNQPQHF. The DNA for the CDR3 is TGTGCCAGTAGTATGGGCAGGATTGGCAATCAGCCCCAGCATTTT.

This clonotype was seen at least ten times. V is TRBV3-1 and J is TRBJ1-3; D is uncertain. This CDR3 contains 14 residues. Germline CDR1 reads LGHDT; CDR2 reads YNNKEL (reference sequence). The V end was cut by 0 bases, the J end by 4 bases, with 7 bases between. The CDR3 sequence: CASSQEGSGNTIYF. In nucleotides, the CDR3 is TGTGCCAGCAGCCAAGAAGGGTCAGGAAACACCATATATTTT.

This clonotype was picked up a small number of times. The CDR3 coding sequence is TGCGCCAGCAGCCCAGGACAGGGATCCAGCGAGCAGTTCTTC. As protein: CASSPGQGSSEQFF. This rearrangement joins TRBV5-1 to TRBJ2-1; 8 bases map to TRBD1. V trimming: 4 bases; J trimming: 10 bases; junction bases outside the gene matches: 10. The CDR3 sequence is 14 residues long. CDR1 is SGHRS, CDR2 YFSETQ, per germline. Supplemented by reference TRBV5-1 and TRBJ2-1, the full variable domain reads KAGVTQTPRYLIKTRGQQVTLSCSPISGHRSVSWYQQTPGQGLQFLFEYFSETQRNKGNFPGRFSGRQFSNSRSEMNVSTLELGDSALYLCASSPGQGSSEQFFGPGTRLTVL.

Only a few counts were recorded for this clonotype. V and J are TRBV6-6 and TRBJ1-2; D possibly corresponds to TRBD1 (5 bases). V lost 0 bases and J lost 6, with 8 bases in between. The CDR3 covers 13 residues. CDR1 and CDR2 (germline): MNHNY, SVGAGI (reference sequence). In DNA form, the CDR3 reads TGTGCCAGCAGTTACTCGATGGGGGATGGCTACACCTTC. Protein sequence: CASSYSMGDGYTF.

The gene calls are TRBV4-1 and TRBJ1-2; tentative D call: TRBD1 (5 bases). CDR3 length: 15 amino acids. Trimming took 3 bases from V and 4 from J, leaving 15 bases between them. Germline V gene lookup returns CDR1 MGHRA and CDR2 YSYEKL. The CDR3 sequence is CASSHGPRGGYGYTF. In DNA form, the CDR3 reads TGCGCCAGCAGCCATGGACCGCGGGGGGGCTATGGCTACACCTTC.

This clonotype was recorded many times. This chain joins TRBV7-9 and TRBJ2-7, with D tentatively TRBD2 (6 bases). V lost 5 bases, J lost 4 bases, and 15 bases lay in between. The CDR3 has 14 amino acids. In germline, CDR1 is SEHNR, CDR2 FQNEAQ (reference sequence). CDR3 sequence reads: CASSLPGGRYEQYF. CDR3 nucleotide sequence: TGTGCCAGCAGCCTTCCCGGGGGACGTTACGAGCAGTACTTC.

This clonotype was recorded at least ten times. This chain connects TRBV12-3 or TRBV12-4 to TRBJ2-1; D remains unclear. V gave up 10 bases and J gave up 6 bases, with 19 bases separating them. The length of the CDR3 is 14 residues. The CDR3 spells CATLEQLESNEQFF. CDR3 bases: TGTGCCACCCTTGAACAGTTGGAAAGCAATGAGCAGTTCTTC.

This clonotype was seen a handful of times. The CDR3 loop reads CASSRTGGVYNEQFF. CDR3 in DNA: TGTGCCAGCAGTCGGACAGGGGGCGTTTACAATGAGCAGTTCTTC. The rearrangement uses TRBV6-5 and TRBJ2-1; 11 nucleotides line up with TRBD1. In germline, CDR1 is MNHEY, CDR2 SVGAGI. The CDR3 length is 15 residues. V trimming: 5 bases; J trimming: 4 bases; junction bases outside the gene matches: 4.

The sample holds many counts of this clonotype. The gene calls are TRBV12-3 or TRBV12-4 and TRBJ2-3; no firm D call. V was clipped by 2 bases and J by 2 bases, with 8 bases between them. CDR3 length: 14 residues. The CDR3 nucleotides read TGTGCCAGCAGTTTACAGCTCTCCACAGATACGCAGTATTTT. Protein sequence: CASSLQLSTDTQYF.

This chain connects TRBV3-2 to TRBJ1-1. TRBV3-2 is a documented pseudogene. The CDR3 spans 16 residues. DNA of the CDR3: TGTGCCAGCAGCCAAGATGGCGGAATGTGGGGCACTGAAGCTTTCTTT. Translated: CASSQDGGMWGTEAFF.

This clonotype was recorded many times. V usage is TRBV20-1 and J usage is TRBJ2-3, with D maybe TRBD2 (6 bases). CDR1 is DFQATT and CDR2 is SNEGSKA in the germline V gene (reference sequence). This CDR3 region has 16 residues. With 3 bases removed from V and 2 bases from J, the gap between germline ends came to 18 bases. This CDR3 reads CSARYLTGLHTDTQYF. CDR3 nucleotides: TGCAGTGCTAGGTATCTAACGGGACTCCACACAGATACGCAGTATTTT.

This clonotype was counted many times. Here the CDR3 DNA reads TGCAGTGCTAGAACCGGGACAGATAGCAATCAGCCCCAGCATTTT. Translation: CSARTGTDSNQPQHF. The rearrangement joins TRBV20-1 to TRBJ1-5; TRBD1 matches at 7 bases. The CDR3 is 15 residues long. CDR1 and CDR2 from the germline V gene are DFQATT and SNEGSKA (reference sequence). The J segment lost 0 bases and the V segment lost 2 bases, leaving 4 bases of the junction unmatched.

This clonotype was observed many times. The chain uses TRBV4-1 and TRBJ2-7; D gene unclear. This CDR3 has 13 residues. Trimming stripped 0 bases from V and 3 bases from J, with 6 bases between. Germline V gene sequence: CDR1 MGHRA, CDR2 YSYEKL. The CDR3 DNA reads as TGCGCCAGCAGCCAAGACCTTCTCTACGAGCAGTACTTC. It is translated as CASSQDLLYEQYF.

This clonotype was counted a few times. V gene TRBV10-2 combines with J gene TRBJ2-5, with TRBD2 matching 10 bases. This CDR3 region has 13 residues. The J segment lost 4 bases and the V segment lost 6 bases, leaving 2 bases of the junction unmatched. In germline, CDR1 is WSHSY, CDR2 SAAADI. The CDR3 sequence: CASSIAGGETQYF. The CDR3 coding sequence is TGCGCCAGCAGCATAGCGGGGGGAGAGACCCAGTACTTC.

This clonotype was seen ten or more times. The V gene is TRBV7-3, the J gene TRBJ2-2; 7 nucleotides line up with TRBD1. V shed 5 bases, J shed 7 bases, and the junction held 7 bases outside the gene matches. The germline V gene has CDR1 SGHTA and CDR2 FQGTGA. This CDR3 region has 14 residues. The DNA for the CDR3 is TGTGCCAGCAGCGGACAGGCCTGGGGCGGGGAGCTGTTTTTT. It yields the protein CASSGQAWGGELFF.

The CDR3 loop reads CASSHQWETQYF. The CDR3 bases are TGTGCCAGCAGCCACCAGTGGGAGACCCAGTACTTC. The chain couples TRBV3-1 to TRBJ2-5, with D hard to call. Germline values: CDR1 LGHDT, CDR2 YNNKEL (reference sequence). The germline V and J ends were trimmed by 3 bases and 5 bases, with 7 bases remaining between them. The CDR3 has 12 amino acids.

This clonotype was recorded many times. The chain combines TRBV2 with TRBJ1-1; the match to TRBD1 covers 8 bases. The CDR3 runs to 12 residues. Germline loops: CDR1 SNHLY, CDR2 FYNNEI. J gave up 6 bases and V 8 bases, and 5 bases lay outside the gene matches. The CDR3 DNA is TGTGCCAGCCGGGACAGGTATTCTGAAGCTTTCTTT. Amino acid sequence: CASRDRYSEAFF.

This clonotype has ten or more counts. The CDR3 DNA sequence: TGTGCCAGCAGGGAATTAAGGGGCGAGCAGTACTTC. This translates into CASRELRGEQYF. This chain connects TRBV7-2 to TRBJ2-7, with D perhaps matching TRBD1 (5 bases). This CDR3 is 12 amino acids long. V was clipped by 6 bases and J by 6 bases, with 12 bases between them. Germline CDR1 SGHTA, CDR2 FQGNSA. Full variable domain (remainder filled in from reference TRBV7-2 and TRBJ2-7): GAGVSQSPSNKVTEKGKDVELRCDPISGHTALYWYRQSLGQGLEFLIYFQGNSAPDKSGLPSDRFSAERTGGSVSTLTIQRTQQEDSAVYLCASRELRGEQYFGPGTRLTVT.

This clonotype has just a few counts. The chain joins TRBV7-2 to TRBJ2-1; 10 bases map to TRBD2. Trimming took 0 bases from V and 10 from J; bases not matched to a gene: 6. Germline assignment: CDR1 SGHTA and CDR2 FQGNSA. The CDR3 consists of 15 residues. The CDR3, as DNA: TGTGCCAGCAGCTTAGCGAGCGGGGGGGCACACGAGCAGTTCTTC. Translation gives CASSLASGGAHEQFF.

The chain uses TRBV20-1 and TRBJ1-5; 7 bases fit TRBD1. V was pared by 6 bases and J by 0 bases, with 8 bases of the junction left unmatched. CDR1 is DFQATT and CDR2 is SNEGSKA in the germline V gene (reference sequence). The CDR3 contains 15 residues. The CDR3 sequence: CSARGGRYSNQPQHF. CDR3 nucleotide sequence: TGCAGTGCCCGAGGGGGCCGTTATAGCAATCAGCCCCAGCATTTT.

This clonotype was seen a handful of times. CDR3 DNA sequence: TGTGCCAGCAGCTTACAGCGGGGGTTCGATGAGCAGTTCTTC. Translated: CASSLQRGFDEQFF. J is TRBJ2-1 and V is TRBV7-2; 8 bases map to TRBD2. The CDR3 contains 14 residues. After removal of 2 bases from V and 8 bases from J, the junction contained 5 bases not matched to a gene. Germline loops: CDR1 SGHTA, CDR2 FQGNSA. The full variable domain, completed using reference TRBV7-2 and TRBJ2-1, is GAGVSQSPSNKVTEKGKDVELRCDPISGHTALYWYRQSLGQGLEFLIYFQGNSAPDKSGLPSDRFSAERTGGSVSTLTIQRTQQEDSAVYLCASSLQRGFDEQFFGPGTRLTVL.

This clonotype was picked up many times. The chain carries TRBV4-1 and TRBJ2-3; D is ambiguous. Per germline, CDR1 MGHRA and CDR2 YSYEKL. V lost 0 bases to trimming and J lost 2 bases, with 12 bases between them. The CDR3 extends over 16 amino acids. CDR3 nucleotides: TGCGCCAGCAGCCAAGAAGGTAGTCCCCTCACAGATACGCAGTATTTT. It yields the protein CASSQEGSPLTDTQYF.

This clonotype has a count of ten or more. The rearrangement uses TRBV7-2 and TRBJ2-7; D is perhaps TRBD1 (7 bases). V was cut by 3 bases and J by 0 bases, with 12 bases left in between. This CDR3 is built from 15 residues. Germline V CDR1 and CDR2: SGHTA, FQGNSA. CDR3 region: CASSLQGGGSYEQYF. In DNA form, the CDR3 reads TGTGCCAGCAGCTTGCAGGGGGGTGGCTCCTACGAGCAGTACTTC.

This clonotype was seen many times. The J gene is TRBJ2-7, the V gene TRBV20-1, with D hard to call. This CDR3 comprises 10 residues. In germline, CDR1 is DFQATT, CDR2 SNEGSKA (reference sequence). V lost 8 bases, J lost 4 bases, and 9 bases lay in between. This CDR3 is CSPLVYEQYF. In DNA, the CDR3 is TGCAGTCCCCTTGTTTACGAGCAGTACTTC.

This clonotype was observed a handful of times. The rearrangement joins TRBV6-6 to TRBJ1-6, with a tentative D call TRBD1 (5 bases). CDR3 size: 17 residues. V was shortened by 0 bases and J by 8 bases, with 17 bases between the two germline ends. Germline CDR1 and CDR2: MNHNY and SVGAGI (reference sequence). This CDR3 is CASSYSIFGAQDSPLHF. The DNA of the CDR3 is TGTGCCAGCAGTTACTCGATTTTCGGGGCTCAGGATTCACCCCTCCACTTT.

This clonotype occurred a few times. The chain has TRBV12-3 or TRBV12-4 and TRBJ2-3; no definite D call. The CDR3 consists of 13 residues. Trimming pared 7 bases from V and 2 bases from J, leaving 10 bases between. For the CDR3, the DNA is TGTGCCAGCACCCCGGGCCCCACAGATACGCAGTATTTT. It is translated as CASTPGPTDTQYF.

This clonotype was seen a few times. The chain links TRBV6-5 to TRBJ1-2; 7 bases are shared with TRBD1. The V and J ends lost 6 bases and 4 bases, in that order; junction bases with no gene match: 14. The CDR3 is 16 residues long. The V gene's germline CDR1 is MNHEY and CDR2 SVGAGI. The CDR3: CASRYGTVGVGYGYTF. The CDR3 DNA is TGTGCCAGCAGATACGGGACAGTCGGGGTTGGCTATGGCTACACCTTC.